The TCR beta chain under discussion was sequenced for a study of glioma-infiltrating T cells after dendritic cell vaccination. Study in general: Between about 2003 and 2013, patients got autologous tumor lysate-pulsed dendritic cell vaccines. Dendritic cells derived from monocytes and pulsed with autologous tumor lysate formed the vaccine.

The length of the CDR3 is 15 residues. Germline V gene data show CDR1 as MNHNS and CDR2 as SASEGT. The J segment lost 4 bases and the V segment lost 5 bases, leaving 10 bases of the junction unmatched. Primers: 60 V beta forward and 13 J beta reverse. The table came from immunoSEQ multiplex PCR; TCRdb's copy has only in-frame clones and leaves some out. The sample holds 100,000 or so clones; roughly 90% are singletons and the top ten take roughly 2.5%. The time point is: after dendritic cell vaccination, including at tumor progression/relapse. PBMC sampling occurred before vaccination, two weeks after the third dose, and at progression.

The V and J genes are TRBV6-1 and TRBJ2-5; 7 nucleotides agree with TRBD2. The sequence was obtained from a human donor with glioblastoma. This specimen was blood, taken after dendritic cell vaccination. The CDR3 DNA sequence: TGTGCCAGCAGTTTAGCGGGCCGCTGGTCAGAGACCCAGTACTTC. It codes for CASSLAGRWSETQYF.